The T cell receptor (beta chain) described here comes from a study of metastatic and nonmetastatic thyroid tumors. This CDR3 comprises 15 residues. CDR1 and CDR2 from the germline V gene are MGHDK and SYGVNS. Trimming removed 1 base from V and 5 bases from J, with 14 bases in between. Of note for this clone: Its matching antigen is unknown.

There were no patients who had received any treatment before thyroid surgery. TCRdb reanalyzed the PCR reads via MiXCR. The data show 6,000 to 7,000 clones, 30% to 40% seen once. Findings and limits, study-wide: Across blood and tumor, TCR beta diversity in malignant thyroid tumors was reportedly significantly higher than in benign nodules.

The chain combines TRBV25-1 with TRBJ2-5; D may match TRBD1 or TRBD2 (5 bases each). This receptor was identified in a male donor with papillary thyroid cancer or a benign thyroid nodule (not recorded which). Some clones in this sample may be carry-over from other donors' samples. Material for sequencing was adjacent normal tissue. This chain's CDR3 is CASSESVWGGETQYF. The CDR3 region has the DNA TGTGCCAGCAGTGAATCGGTATGGGGCGGGGAGACCCAGTACTTC.